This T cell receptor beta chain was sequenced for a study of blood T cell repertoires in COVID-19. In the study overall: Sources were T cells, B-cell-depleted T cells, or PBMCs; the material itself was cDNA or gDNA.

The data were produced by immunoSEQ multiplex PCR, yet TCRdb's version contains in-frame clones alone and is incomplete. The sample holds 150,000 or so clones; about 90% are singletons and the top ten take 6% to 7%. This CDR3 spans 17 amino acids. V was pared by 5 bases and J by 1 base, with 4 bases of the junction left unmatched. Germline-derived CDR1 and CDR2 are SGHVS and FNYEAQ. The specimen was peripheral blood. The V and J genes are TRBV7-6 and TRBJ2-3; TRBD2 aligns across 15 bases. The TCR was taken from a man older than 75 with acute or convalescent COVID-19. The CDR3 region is CASSPGLAGGGTDTQYF. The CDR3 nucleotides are TGTGCCAGCAGCCCGGGACTAGCGGGGGGCGGCACAGATACGCAGTATTTT.